This T cell receptor (beta chain) is drawn from a study of T cell responses to AZD1222 COVID-19 vaccine. As for the study in general: Second doses were pooled across both intervals (about 4 or about 12 weeks). Study-wide results and limits: Only six or seven AZD1222 recipients were seropositive at baseline.

Of note for this clone: Its antigen is not identified.

Method: immunoSEQ multiplex PCR; TCRdb's copy keeps in-frame clones and lacks some. This sample has 120,000 or so clones, with around 90% found just once. CDR1 is LGHDT, CDR2 YNNKEL, per germline (reference sequence). The CDR3 extends over 15 amino acids. Trimming removed 4 bases from V and 0 bases from J, with 10 bases in between. The sequence was obtained from an adult in good health. This chain uses TRBV3-1 (or the pseudogene TRBV3-2) with TRBJ1-5; D is unresolved. The specimen was peripheral blood, collected on day 0 of AZD1222 vaccination. The CDR3 DNA reads as TGTGCCAGCAGCCGCAACTTTGATAGCAATCAGCCCCAGCATTTT. Its translation: CASSRNFDSNQPQHF.